A single sample gave rise to the 6 T cell receptor beta chains below, sequenced in a study of blood T cell repertoires in COVID-19. TCRdb's copy holds only in-frame clones and misses some; the assay was immunoSEQ multiplex PCR. The data contain 150,000 or so clones, 70% to 80% of them singletons. The specimen was peripheral blood. These receptors all stem from a woman in her forties or fifties with active or convalescent COVID-19.

CDR3 nucleotides: TGCGCCAGCAGCTTGGTAGGTGGACAGTTGGACACTGAAGCTTTCTTT. It is translated as CASSLVGGQLDTEAFF. The chain recombines TRBV5-1 with TRBJ1-1; D may be TRBD1 (6 bases). The germline V gene has CDR1 SGHRS and CDR2 YFSETQ. The CDR3 has 16 amino acids. Trimming pared 0 bases from V and 3 bases from J, leaving 15 bases between.

The V call is TRBV11-2, the J call TRBJ2-7, with TRBD2 as a possible D gene (6 bases). The length of the CDR3 is 14 residues. Germline V gene lookup returns CDR1 SGHAT and CDR2 FQNNGV. V dropped 3 bases and J dropped 3 bases, with 12 bases sitting between them. CDR3 in DNA: TGTGCCAGCAGCTTCGGGGACTTTCTCTACGAGCAGTACTTC. Translation gives CASSFGDFLYEQYF.

This chain joins TRBV6-1 and TRBJ1-2; 11 bases map to TRBD1. The V gene's germline CDR1 is MNHNS and CDR2 SASEGT. The CDR3 is 16 amino acids. V dropped 0 bases and J dropped 4; count of bases not matched to a gene: 4. The DNA for the CDR3 is TGTGCCAGCAGTGAAGCCGGGACAGGGGGGCCCTATGGCTACACCTTC. Translated, it gives CASSEAGTGGPYGYTF.

This clone was counted a few times. This chain connects TRBV19 to TRBJ2-5; D perhaps matches TRBD1 (6 bases). CDR1 LNHDA and CDR2 SQIVND come from the germline V gene (reference sequence). This CDR3 has 13 amino acids. V was cut by 5 bases and J by 0 bases, with 7 bases left in between. CDR3 in amino acids: CASSGDNQETQYF. Here the CDR3 DNA reads TGTGCCAGTAGTGGGGACAACCAAGAGACCCAGTACTTC. The whole variable domain, filled in from reference TRBV19 and TRBJ2-5, reads DGGITQSPKYLFRKEGQNVTLSCEQNLNHDAMYWYRQDPGQGLRLIYYSQIVNDFQKGDIAEGYSVSREKKESFPLTVTSAQKNPTAFYLCASSGDNQETQYFGPGTRLLVL.

This clone was seen once. The chain joins TRBV15 to TRBJ2-2; D ambiguous. With 0 bases removed from V and 7 bases from J, the gap between germline ends came to 6 bases. Germline values: CDR1 LNHNV, CDR2 YYDKDF (reference sequence). This CDR3 contains 13 residues. CDR3 protein: CATSRDVRGELFF. The CDR3 DNA follows: TGTGCCACCAGCAGAGATGTGCGCGGGGAGCTGTTTTTT.

Here the CDR3 DNA reads TGTGCCAGCAGCTTACTGCAGGCCCCAACTGGAAACACCATATATTTT. Encoded protein: CASSLLQAPTGNTIYF. The chain has TRBV7-9 and TRBJ1-3, with no clear D. The CDR3 spans 16 residues. V shed 2 bases and J shed 2 bases, with 13 bases lying between them. Germline lookup yields CDR1 SEHNR and CDR2 FQNEAQ (reference sequence). Full variable domain (rest looked up from reference TRBV7-9 and TRBJ1-3): DTGVSQNPRHKITKRGQNVTFRCDPISEHNRLYWYRQTLGQGPEFLTYFQNEAQLEKSRLLSDRFSAERPKGSFSTLEIQRTEQGDSAMYLCASSLLQAPTGNTIYFGEGSWLTVV.